The 22 T cell receptor beta chains listed next were all sequenced from one sample in a study of cytomegalovirus exposure and HLA in healthy donors. Sequencing was performed with immunoSEQ multiplex PCR; in TCRdb, only in-frame clones are kept and a portion is missing. The table lists approximately 170,000 clones, 70% to 90% of them singletons. Specimen: PBMCs. These receptors came from a man aged 30-40 years in good health and CMV-seropositive.

The chain is built from TRBV5-4 and TRBJ2-7, with 8 positions matching TRBD2. The junction had 8 bases not matched to a gene; V was cut back by 4 bases and J by 5 bases. The CDR3 consists of 14 residues. Germline V gene data show CDR1 as SGHNT and CDR2 as YYREEE (reference sequence). As DNA, the CDR3 is TGTGCCAGCAGCAGCCCGGGGGGGCGAAACGAGCAGTACTTC. Translation: CASSSPGGRNEQYF.

The table lists this clone with a few counts. This sequence joins TRBV27 and TRBJ2-7; no clear D gene. The germline gives CDR1 MNHEY, CDR2 SMNVEV (reference sequence). This CDR3 region has 13 residues. Trimming cost V 2 bases and J 4 bases, with 9 bases left between them. This CDR3 is CASSLSRSYEQYF. CDR3 bases: TGTGCCAGCAGTTTAAGCAGGTCATACGAGCAGTACTTC.

The V call is TRBV7-3, the J call TRBJ2-5, with a possible D match to TRBD2 (6 bases). Trimming removed 0 bases at V and 5 bases at J, with 22 bases between. In germline, CDR1 is SGHTA, CDR2 FQGTGA. This CDR3 is built from 18 residues. The DNA for the CDR3 is TGTGCCAGCAGCTTAACGGGAACTACGGCGGGACGAGTGGAGACCCAGTACTTC. Translation: CASSLTGTTAGRVETQYF.

CDR3 DNA sequence: TGCGCCAGCAGCCAAACCCCCTCACTAGCGGGGAAAGACAATGAGCAGTTCTTC. Amino acid sequence: CASSQTPSLAGKDNEQFF. V gene TRBV4-1 combines with J gene TRBJ2-1; 10 nucleotides align to TRBD2. V lost 2 bases and J lost 5; bases outside the gene matches: 12. CDR3 length: 18 amino acids. Germline V gene sequence: CDR1 MGHRA, CDR2 YSYEKL.

The chain recombines TRBV6-5 with TRBJ2-7, with D possibly being TRBD1 (6 bases). V lost 0 bases, J lost 3 bases, and 9 bases lay in between. Looked up from germline, CDR1 is MNHEY and CDR2 is SVGAGI. CDR3 length: 14 amino acids. CDR3 in DNA: TGTGCCAGCAGTTACTCCGGGGACAACTACGAGCAGTACTTC. This codes for CASSYSGDNYEQYF.

This rearrangement joins TRBV7-9 to TRBJ1-1; D unclear. The CDR3 covers 13 residues. V was trimmed by 1 base and J by 6 bases, leaving 9 bases between them. CDR1 and CDR2 (germline): SEHNR, FQNEAQ (reference sequence). The CDR3 sequence is CASSLGTGPEAFF. In DNA, the CDR3 is TGTGCCAGCAGCTTAGGGACTGGGCCTGAAGCTTTCTTT.

The chain has TRBV2 and TRBJ1-1, with D perhaps TRBD1 (6 bases). Germline V gene data show CDR1 as SNHLY and CDR2 as FYNNEI. The germline V and J ends were trimmed by 5 bases and 7 bases, with 14 bases remaining between them. The CDR3 has 13 amino acids. The CDR3 DNA reads as TGTGCCAGCAGTAACAACCCACAGGGTGAAGCTTTCTTT. Translated, it gives CASSNNPQGEAFF.

As DNA, the CDR3 is TGTGCCACCAGCAGAGAGAGCTCCTACAATGAGCAGTTCTTC. Its translation: CATSRESSYNEQFF. The chain links TRBV15 to TRBJ2-1; D ambiguous. V lost 0 bases and J lost 0, with 3 bases in between. Germline V gene lookup returns CDR1 LNHNV and CDR2 YYDKDF (reference sequence). The CDR3 is 14 residues long.

This sequence joins TRBV10-3 and TRBJ1-5; D is undetermined. CDR1 and CDR2 (germline): ENHRY, SYGVKD. Trimming took 11 bases from V and 0 from J, leaving 11 bases between them. The CDR3 is made up of 13 amino acids. CDR3 amino acids: CAYSVASNQPQHF. CDR3 coding DNA: TGTGCCTATTCGGTTGCTAGCAATCAGCCCCAGCATTTT.

This clone was observed once. The genes are TRBV6-1 and TRBJ1-2; 11 nucleotides align to TRBD1. V lost 8 bases to trimming and J lost 2 bases; unmatched junction nucleotides: 7. The CDR3 has 15 residues. Germline V gives CDR1 MNHNS, CDR2 SASEGT. The CDR3 is CASRPGTGGNYGYTF. For the CDR3, the DNA is TGTGCCAGCCGCCCCGGGACAGGGGGAAACTATGGCTACACCTTC.

This chain connects TRBV7-8 to TRBJ2-3; 7 bases fit TRBD1. CDR1 and CDR2 from the germline V gene are SGHVS and FQNEAQ. V shed 2 bases, J shed 3 bases, and the junction held 8 bases outside the gene matches. This CDR3 has 16 amino acids. CDR3 bases: TGTGCCAGCAGCTTATCGACAGGGAGAGAAACAGATACGCAGTATTTT. The encoded protein is CASSLSTGRETDTQYF.

This chain links TRBV4-3 with TRBJ2-7; no firm D call. CDR1 LGHNA and CDR2 YSLEER come from the germline V gene. This CDR3 region has 14 residues. V was clipped by 2 bases and J by 3 bases, with 11 bases between them. CDR3 coding DNA: TGCGCCAGCAGCCAACGAAGCTCCGACTACGAGCAGTACTTC. Translated, it gives CASSQRSSDYEQYF.

The chain has TRBV11-2 and TRBJ1-1; D gene uncertain. The CDR3 totals 13 residues. Trimming shortened V by 5 bases and J by 13 bases, and 20 bases separated the two germline ends. Germline loops: CDR1 SGHAT, CDR2 FQNNGV. The CDR3 nucleotides are TGTGCCAGCAGCAGTCCTGACACGCTGAAGCTTTTCTTT. Translated: CASSSPDTLKLFF. The full variable domain, with the rest looked up from reference TRBV11-2 and TRBJ1-1, is EAGVAQSPRYKIIEKRQSVAFWCNPISGHATLYWYQQILGQGPKLLIQFQNNGVVDDSQLPKDRFSAERLKGVDSTLKIQPAKLEDSAVYLCASSSPDTLKLFFGQGTRLTVV.

The gene calls are TRBV6-1 and TRBJ2-7; 7 nucleotides match TRBD1. The CDR3 consists of 15 residues. The germline gives CDR1 MNHNS, CDR2 SASEGT. V was pared by 7 bases and J by 1 base, with 10 bases of the junction left unmatched. The CDR3 loop is CASTEVGQASYEQYF. The CDR3 nucleotides are TGTGCCAGCACCGAGGTAGGACAGGCTTCCTACGAGCAGTACTTC.

The chain combines TRBV5-6 with TRBJ1-2, with TRBD1 identical over 7 bases. Germline values: CDR1 SGHDT, CDR2 YYEEEE. This CDR3 contains 14 residues. Germline trimming cut 2 bases from V and 7 bases from J; bases unmatched to any gene: 8. The CDR3 DNA reads TGTGCCAGCAGCTTAGGCGGACAGGCTTCTGGCTACACCTTC. It encodes CASSLGGQASGYTF.

The CDR3 DNA reads as TGTGCCTGGAGACCATTGGACGGGAGCTCCTACAATGAGCAGTTCTTC. Amino acids: CAWRPLDGSSYNEQFF. The chain has TRBV30 and TRBJ2-1, with D possibly being TRBD2 (6 bases). The germline CDR1 and CDR2 sequences are GTSNPN and SVGIG (reference sequence). V was pared by 3 bases and J by 0 bases, with 15 bases between. The CDR3 totals 16 residues.

The rearrangement uses TRBV6-6 and TRBJ2-7; D gene uncertain. V lost 1 base and J lost 2, with 9 bases in between. The CDR3 runs 14 residues. The V gene's germline CDR1 is MNHNY and CDR2 SVGAGI (reference sequence). DNA for the CDR3: TGTGCCAGCAGTTACTGGGCGTCCGCCTACGAGCAGTACTTC. It specifies CASSYWASAYEQYF.

This sequence joins TRBV19 and TRBJ2-1; 7 nucleotides match TRBD2. The V gene end was trimmed by 5 bases and the J gene end by 13 bases; junction bases not matched to a gene: 17. This CDR3 has 15 residues. Germline CDR1 is LNHDA and CDR2 is SQIVND (reference sequence). CDR3 protein: CASSRTSSPTMSQFF. The CDR3 DNA reads as TGTGCCAGTAGTCGGACTAGTTCCCCTACAATGAGCCAGTTCTTC.

The chain links TRBV11-2 to TRBJ2-7; 11 positions match TRBD2. The CDR3 has 14 residues. The germline CDR1 and CDR2 sequences are SGHAT and FQNNGV. Trimming at V came to 5 bases and at J to 5 bases, leaving 5 bases not matched to a gene. The CDR3 sequence: CASSLSGGADEQYF. The CDR3 DNA sequence: TGTGCCAGCAGCCTTAGCGGGGGGGCCGACGAGCAGTACTTC.

The V gene is TRBV7-9, the J gene TRBJ2-3; D not certain. Trimming pared 5 bases from V and 6 bases from J, leaving 6 bases between. The CDR3 sequence is 11 residues long. Germline V gene lookup returns CDR1 SEHNR and CDR2 FQNEAQ (reference sequence). The DNA for the CDR3 is TGTGCCAGCAGCCCCCGGGATACGCAGTATTTT. Protein: CASSPRDTQYF.

The chain recombines TRBV9 with TRBJ2-1; 7 nucleotides agree with TRBD2. This CDR3 contains 14 residues. CDR1 and CDR2 (germline): SGDLS, YYNGEE. The V and J ends lost 4 bases and 4 bases, in that order; junction bases with no gene match: 5. The chain's CDR3 is CASSSGVLYNEQFF. DNA of the CDR3: TGTGCCAGCAGCAGCGGGGTCCTTTACAATGAGCAGTTCTTC.

The CDR3 is CASSLLGGTANEKLFF. For the CDR3, the DNA is TGTGCCAGCAGCTTACTAGGCGGGACAGCTAATGAAAAACTGTTTTTT. This rearrangement joins TRBV7-9 to TRBJ1-4, with 7 bases fitting TRBD1. The ends lost 2 bases at V and 3 bases at J; junction bases unmatched: 6. Germline CDR1 is SEHNR and CDR2 is FQNEAQ (reference sequence). The CDR3 spans 16 residues.